The rows below give T cell receptor beta chains drawn from one sample of a study of T cell responses to AZD1222 COVID-19 vaccine. TCRdb keeps only in-frame clones here, not all; method: immunoSEQ multiplex PCR. Counted here are 100,000 or so clones, about 93% occurring once; the ten biggest clones make up 2.5% to 3.5%. The input for sequencing was peripheral blood, taken 28 days after the second AZD1222 dose. The receptors stem from an adult who received the AZD1222 COVID-19 vaccine. CDR3s include the opening cysteine and the closing phenylalanine or tryptophan. The D gene is left open where the match is weak. The size field is filled for only some rows; it gives once, few, many or a size class.

V: TRBV5-4; J: TRBJ1-2; size: .; D: TRBD1; CDR3: CASSRTGEDYGYTF; DNA: TGTGCCAGCAGCAGGACAGGGGAAGACTATGGCTACACCTTC
V: TRBV27; J: TRBJ2-3; size: .; D: TRBD1; CDR3: CASSTTGTGGSSSPTDTQYF; DNA: TGTGCCAGCAGTACAACCGGGACAGGGGGCTCCTCCAGCCCCACAGATACGCAGTATTTT
V: TRBV7-2; J: TRBJ1-2; size: .; D: TRBD1; CDR3: CASSLAPAGTGANYGYTF; DNA: TGTGCCAGCAGCTTAGCGCCAGCCGGGACAGGTGCTAACTATGGCTACACCTTC
V: TRBV6-2/TRBV6-3; J: TRBJ1-1; size: .; D: TRBD1; CDR3: CASSARQGWDTEAFF; DNA: TGTGCCAGCAGCGCTCGACAGGGTTGGGACACTGAAGCTTTCTTT
V: TRBV2; J: TRBJ2-7; size: .; D: .; CDR3: CASRATGSSYEQYF; DNA: TGTGCCAGCAGAGCAACAGGGAGCTCCTACGAGCAGTACTTC
V: TRBV3-1/TRBV3-2; J: TRBJ1-5; size: once; D: .; CDR3: CASSHGGYSNQPQHF; DNA: TGTGCCAGCAGCCATGGGGGGTATAGCAATCAGCCCCAGCATTTT
V: TRBV6-6; J: TRBJ2-5; size: .; D: .; CDR3: CASTGNYQETQYF; DNA: TGTGCCAGCACGGGGAACTACCAAGAGACCCAGTACTTC
V: TRBV7-9; J: TRBJ1-1; size: .; D: .; CDR3: CASASPGYTEAFF; DNA: TGTGCCAGCGCTTCGCCAGGTTACACTGAAGCTTTCTTT
V: TRBV30; J: TRBJ1-4; size: once; D: .; CDR3: CAWSSPGEKLFF; DNA: TGTGCCTGGAGCAGCCCAGGCGAAAAACTGTTTTTT
V: TRBV30; J: TRBJ2-6; size: .; D: .; CDR3: CAWSEQISGANVLTF; DNA: TGTGCCTGGAGTGAACAGATCTCTGGGGCCAACGTCCTGACTTTC
V: TRBV4-1; J: TRBJ2-3; size: .; D: .; CDR3: CASSQATSTDTQYF; DNA: TGCGCCAGCAGCCAAGCCACTAGCACAGATACGCAGTATTTT
V: TRBV6-2/TRBV6-3; J: TRBJ1-2; size: .; D: .; CDR3: CASSYTGYGYTF; DNA: TGTGCCAGCAGTTACACGGGCTATGGCTACACCTTC
V: TRBV3-1/TRBV3-2; J: TRBJ2-5; size: .; D: .; CDR3: CASSHNGGETQYF; DNA: TGTGCCAGCAGCCATAATGGGGGAGAGACCCAGTACTTC
V: TRBV9; J: TRBJ2-2; size: .; D: .; CDR3: CASSVGGNTGELFF; DNA: TGTGCCAGCAGCGTAGGAGGGAACACCGGGGAGCTGTTTTTT
V: TRBV29-1; J: TRBJ1-2; size: .; D: .; CDR3: CSGQLPGFYGYTF; DNA: TGCAGCGGACAACTTCCAGGGTTCTATGGCTACACCTTC
V: TRBV5-5; J: TRBJ1-2; size: .; D: .; CDR3: CASSTRDNYGYTF; DNA: TGTGCCAGCAGCACCCGGGACAACTATGGCTACACCTTC
V: TRBV4-1; J: TRBJ1-5; size: .; D: .; CDR3: CASSQEGPAYSNQPQHF; DNA: TGCGCCAGCAGCCAAGAGGGACCCGCCTATAGCAATCAGCCCCAGCATTTT
V: TRBV6-1; J: TRBJ1-3; size: .; D: TRBD1; CDR3: CASSEDRVWVLF; DNA: TGTGCCAGCAGTGAGGACAGGGTTTGGGTTCTATTT
V: TRBV12-3/TRBV12-4; J: TRBJ2-7; size: once; D: TRBD1; CDR3: CASSLTGGEQYF; DNA: TGTGCCAGCAGTTTAACAGGGGGCGAGCAGTACTTC
V: TRBV24-1; J: TRBJ2-5; size: .; D: TRBD2; CDR3: CATSDGGLEETQYF; DNA: TGTGCCACCAGTGATGGGGGACTAGAAGAGACCCAGTACTTC
V: TRBV5-6; J: TRBJ2-2; size: .; D: .; CDR3: CASSLKLGLPNTGELFF; DNA: TGTGCCAGCAGCTTGAAACTGGGACTCCCGAACACCGGGGAGCTGTTTTTT
V: TRBV19; J: TRBJ1-1; size: .; D: .; CDR3: CASSSMVGGEAFF; DNA: TGTGCCAGTAGTTCTATGGTCGGGGGTGAAGCTTTCTTT
V: TRBV30; J: TRBJ1-4; size: .; D: .; CDR3: CAWSVRVNEKLFF; DNA: TGTGCCTGGAGTGTAAGGGTTAATGAAAAACTGTTTTTT
V: TRBV28; J: TRBJ1-1; size: .; D: .; CDR3: CASSLIRMMAEAFF; DNA: TGTGCCAGCAGTTTAATCAGGATGATGGCTGAAGCTTTCTTT
V: TRBV30; J: TRBJ1-2; size: .; D: .; CDR3: CAWSVQSLRYGYTF; DNA: TGTGCCTGGAGTGTACAGAGTCTCCGGTATGGCTACACCTTC
V: TRBV7-3; J: TRBJ2-1; size: .; D: .; CDR3: CASSTVGQGDPSYNEQFF; DNA: TGTGCCAGCAGCACCGTGGGTCAGGGAGACCCCTCCTACAATGAGCAGTTCTTC
V: TRBV10-3; J: TRBJ2-7; size: .; D: .; CDR3: CAISTTGPIYEQYF; DNA: TGTGCCATCAGTACGACGGGGCCGATCTACGAGCAGTACTTC
V: TRBV10-2; J: TRBJ2-3; size: .; D: .; CDR3: CASRDTRTDTQYF; DNA: TGCGCCAGCAGAGACACTCGCACAGATACGCAGTATTTT
V: TRBV6-2/TRBV6-3; J: TRBJ1-5; size: .; D: .; CDR3: CASSSSQRVQPQHF; DNA: TGTGCCAGCAGTAGCAGCCAACGGGTTCAGCCCCAGCATTTT
V: TRBV5-8; J: TRBJ1-5; size: .; D: .; CDR3: CASSLARGSGQPQHF; DNA: TGTGCCAGCAGCTTGGCCCGGGGGAGTGGGCAGCCCCAGCATTTT